What follows describes a single T cell receptor beta chain. Its cognate antigen is unknown. These data are taken from a study of T cells after yellow fever vaccination. Germline-derived CDR1 and CDR2 are MDHEN and SYDVKM. The CDR3 is 19 amino acids. The V gene lost 10 bases and the J gene lost 0 bases, with 28 bases spanning the gap. Points from the study as a whole: By day 5 rather than day 15, the secondary response had peaked, though it was weaker.

TCRdb reanalysed the 5' RACE reads using MiXCR and keeps one entry per CDR3 protein. The sample lists around 610,000 distinct CDR3 sequences; roughly 12% were seen once. The chain employs TRBV28 and TRBJ2-1, with D possibly TRBD2 on 5 matching bases. The receptor was derived from a man aged 30-40 years who received the YFV17D yellow fever vaccine. The sample here was PBMCs, taken on the day of the yellow fever booster vaccination. The CDR3 is CATHRSRGKWGSSYNEQFF. CDR3 nucleotide sequence: TGTGCCACGCATCGGAGCCGGGGAAAGTGGGGAAGCTCCTACAATGAGCAGTTCTTC.